This T cell receptor (beta chain) comes out of a study of regulatory T cells in long-lasting Graves disease. To note about this clonotype: It differs at one base from a far larger clone, so likely a read error.

As to time point: persistent/refractory GD, antithyroid drugs over 5 years with positive TRAb. PBMCs were the source of the RNA used for TCR sequencing. For TCR beta, libraries came from iRepertoire HTBI primers and Arm-PCR of CDR3 regions. TCRdb processed the multiplex PCR reads anew with MiXCR; each CDR3 protein has one entry. Found here are some 330,000 distinct CDR3 sequences, approximately 25% of them singletons; the top ten hold around 30%. The CDR3 is 14 amino acids. CDR1 and CDR2 from the germline V gene are MDHEN and SYDVKM. The source is a woman between 40 and 50 years old with Graves disease. The chain uses TRBV28 and TRBJ2-4; 12 bases match TRBD1. Near its end, the DNA agrees better with TRBJ1-2, so the J call may be wrong. This specimen consisted of peripheral blood mononuclear cells (PBMCs), obtained when the disease was refractory, from a patient treated with antithyroid drugs. CDR3 amino acids: CASRPGQGAGGYTF. The CDR3 DNA reads as TGTGCCAGCAGACCGGGACAGGGGGCCGGAGGCTACACCTTC.